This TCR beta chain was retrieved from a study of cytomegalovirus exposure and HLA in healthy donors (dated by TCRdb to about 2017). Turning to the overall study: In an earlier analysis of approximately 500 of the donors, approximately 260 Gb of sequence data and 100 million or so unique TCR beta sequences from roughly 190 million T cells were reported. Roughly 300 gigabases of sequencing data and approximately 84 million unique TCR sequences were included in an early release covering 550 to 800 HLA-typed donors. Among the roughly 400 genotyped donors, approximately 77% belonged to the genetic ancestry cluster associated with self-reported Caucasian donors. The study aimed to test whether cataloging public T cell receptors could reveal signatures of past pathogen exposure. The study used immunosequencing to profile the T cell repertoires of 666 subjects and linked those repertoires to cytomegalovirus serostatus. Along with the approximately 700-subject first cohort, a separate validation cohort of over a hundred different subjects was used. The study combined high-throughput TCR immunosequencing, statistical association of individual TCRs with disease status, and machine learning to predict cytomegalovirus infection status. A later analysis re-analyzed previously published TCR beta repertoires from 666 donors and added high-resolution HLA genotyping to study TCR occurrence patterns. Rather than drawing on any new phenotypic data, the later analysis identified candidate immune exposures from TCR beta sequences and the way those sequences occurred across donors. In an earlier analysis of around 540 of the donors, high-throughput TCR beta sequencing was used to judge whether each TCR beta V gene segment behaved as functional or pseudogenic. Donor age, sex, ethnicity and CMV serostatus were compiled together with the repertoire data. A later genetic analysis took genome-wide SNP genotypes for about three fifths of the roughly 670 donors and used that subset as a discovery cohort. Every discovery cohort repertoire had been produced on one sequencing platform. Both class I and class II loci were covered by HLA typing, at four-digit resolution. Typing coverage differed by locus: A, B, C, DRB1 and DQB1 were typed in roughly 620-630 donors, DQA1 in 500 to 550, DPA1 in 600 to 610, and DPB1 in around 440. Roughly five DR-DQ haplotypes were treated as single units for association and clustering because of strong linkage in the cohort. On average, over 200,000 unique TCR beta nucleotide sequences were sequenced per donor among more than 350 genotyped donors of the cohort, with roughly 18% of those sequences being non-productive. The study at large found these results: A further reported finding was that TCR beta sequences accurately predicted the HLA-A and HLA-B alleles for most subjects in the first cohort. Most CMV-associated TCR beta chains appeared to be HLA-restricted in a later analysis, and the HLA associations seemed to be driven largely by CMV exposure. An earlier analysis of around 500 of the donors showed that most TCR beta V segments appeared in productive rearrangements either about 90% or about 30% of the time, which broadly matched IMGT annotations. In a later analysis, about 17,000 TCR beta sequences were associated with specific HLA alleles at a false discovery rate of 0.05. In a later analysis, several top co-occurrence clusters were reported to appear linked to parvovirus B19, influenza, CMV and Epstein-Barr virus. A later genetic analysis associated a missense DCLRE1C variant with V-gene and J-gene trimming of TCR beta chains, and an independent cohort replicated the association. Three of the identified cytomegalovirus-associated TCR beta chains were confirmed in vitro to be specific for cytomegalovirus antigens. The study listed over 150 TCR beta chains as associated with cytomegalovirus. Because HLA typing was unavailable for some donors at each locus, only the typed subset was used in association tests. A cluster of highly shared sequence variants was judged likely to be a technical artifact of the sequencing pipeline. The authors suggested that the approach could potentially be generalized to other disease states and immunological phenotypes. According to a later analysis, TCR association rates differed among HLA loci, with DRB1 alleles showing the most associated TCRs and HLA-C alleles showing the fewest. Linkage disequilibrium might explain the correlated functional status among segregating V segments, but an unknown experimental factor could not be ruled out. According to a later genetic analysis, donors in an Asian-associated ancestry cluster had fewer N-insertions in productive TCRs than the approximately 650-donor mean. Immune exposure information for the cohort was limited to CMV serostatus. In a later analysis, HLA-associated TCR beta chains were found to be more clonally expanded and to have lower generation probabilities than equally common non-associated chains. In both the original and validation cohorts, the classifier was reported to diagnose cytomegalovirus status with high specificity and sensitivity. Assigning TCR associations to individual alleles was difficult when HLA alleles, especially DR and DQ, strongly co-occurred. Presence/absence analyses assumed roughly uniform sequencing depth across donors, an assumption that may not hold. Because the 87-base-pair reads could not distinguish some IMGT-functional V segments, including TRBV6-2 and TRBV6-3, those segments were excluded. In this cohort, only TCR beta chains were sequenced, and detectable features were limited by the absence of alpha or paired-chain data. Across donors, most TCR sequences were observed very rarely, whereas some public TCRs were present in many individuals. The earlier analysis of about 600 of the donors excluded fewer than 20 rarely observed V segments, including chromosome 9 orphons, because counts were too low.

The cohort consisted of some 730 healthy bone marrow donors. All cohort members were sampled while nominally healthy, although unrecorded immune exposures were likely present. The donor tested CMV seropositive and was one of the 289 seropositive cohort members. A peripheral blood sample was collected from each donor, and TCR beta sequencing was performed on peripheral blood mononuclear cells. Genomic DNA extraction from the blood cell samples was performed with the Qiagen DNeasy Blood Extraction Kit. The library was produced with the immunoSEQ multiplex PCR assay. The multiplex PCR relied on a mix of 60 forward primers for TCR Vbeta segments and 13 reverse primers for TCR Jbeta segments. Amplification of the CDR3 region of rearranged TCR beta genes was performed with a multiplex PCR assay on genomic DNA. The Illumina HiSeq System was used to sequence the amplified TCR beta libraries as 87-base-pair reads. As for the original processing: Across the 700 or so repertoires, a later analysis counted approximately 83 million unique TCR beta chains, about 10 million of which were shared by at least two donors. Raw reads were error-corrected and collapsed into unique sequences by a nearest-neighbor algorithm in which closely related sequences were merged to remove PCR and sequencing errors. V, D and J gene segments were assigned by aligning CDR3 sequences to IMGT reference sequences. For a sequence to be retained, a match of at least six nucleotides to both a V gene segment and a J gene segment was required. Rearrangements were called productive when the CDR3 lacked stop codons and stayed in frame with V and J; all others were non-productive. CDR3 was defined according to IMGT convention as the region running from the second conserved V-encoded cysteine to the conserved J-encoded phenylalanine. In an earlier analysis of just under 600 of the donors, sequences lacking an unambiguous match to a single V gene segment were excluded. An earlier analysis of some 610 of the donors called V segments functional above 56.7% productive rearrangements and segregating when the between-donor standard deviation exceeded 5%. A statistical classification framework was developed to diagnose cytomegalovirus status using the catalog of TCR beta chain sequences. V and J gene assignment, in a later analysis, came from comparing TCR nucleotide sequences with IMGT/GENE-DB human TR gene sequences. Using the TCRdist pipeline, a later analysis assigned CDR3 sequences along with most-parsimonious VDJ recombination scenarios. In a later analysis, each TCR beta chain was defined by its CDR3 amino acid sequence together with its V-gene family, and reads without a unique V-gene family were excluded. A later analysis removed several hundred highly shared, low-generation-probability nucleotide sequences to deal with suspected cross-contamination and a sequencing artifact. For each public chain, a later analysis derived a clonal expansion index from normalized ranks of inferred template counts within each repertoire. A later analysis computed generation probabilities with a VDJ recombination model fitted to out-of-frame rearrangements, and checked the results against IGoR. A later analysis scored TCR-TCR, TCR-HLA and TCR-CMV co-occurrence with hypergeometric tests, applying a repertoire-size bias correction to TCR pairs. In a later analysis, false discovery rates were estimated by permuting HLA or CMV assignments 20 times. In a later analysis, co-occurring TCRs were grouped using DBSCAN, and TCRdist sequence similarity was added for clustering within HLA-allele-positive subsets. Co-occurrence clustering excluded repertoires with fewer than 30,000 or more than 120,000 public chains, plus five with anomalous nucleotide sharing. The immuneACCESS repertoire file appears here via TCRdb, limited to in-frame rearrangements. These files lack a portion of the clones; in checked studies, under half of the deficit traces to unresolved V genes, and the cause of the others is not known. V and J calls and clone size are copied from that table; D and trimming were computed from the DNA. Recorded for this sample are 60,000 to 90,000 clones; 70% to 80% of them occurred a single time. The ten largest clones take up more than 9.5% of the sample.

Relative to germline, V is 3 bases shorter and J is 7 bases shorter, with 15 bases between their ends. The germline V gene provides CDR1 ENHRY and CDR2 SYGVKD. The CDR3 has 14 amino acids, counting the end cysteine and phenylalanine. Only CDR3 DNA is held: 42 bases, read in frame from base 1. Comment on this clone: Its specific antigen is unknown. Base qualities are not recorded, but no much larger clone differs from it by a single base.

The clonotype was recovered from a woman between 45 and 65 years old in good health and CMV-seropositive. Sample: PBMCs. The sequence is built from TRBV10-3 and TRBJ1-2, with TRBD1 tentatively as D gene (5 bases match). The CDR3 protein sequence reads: CAISESGSVAGYTF. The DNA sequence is TGTGCCATCAGTGAATCAGGGTCGGTGGCTGGCTACACCTTC.